The 7 T cell receptor beta chains listed next were all sequenced from one sample in a study of T cell responses to AZD1222 COVID-19 vaccine. Sequencing used immunoSEQ multiplex PCR; TCRdb keeps in-frame clones, though not all of them. The sample consists of about 100,000 clones, around 90% of them appearing once. This specimen was peripheral blood, taken on day 0 of AZD1222 vaccination. The origin of the receptors is an adult in good health.

V gene TRBV2 combines with J gene TRBJ2-7; 8 nucleotides line up with TRBD2. The CDR3 consists of 15 residues. Germline-derived CDR1 and CDR2 are SNHLY and FYNNEI. With V trimmed by 6 bases and J by 0 bases, 7 bases remained unmatched. The CDR3 bases are TGTGCCAGCAGGTTGGGAAGCGGGAGCTCCTACGAGCAGTACTTC. It encodes CASRLGSGSSYEQYF. Drawing the rest from reference TRBV2 and TRBJ2-7, the complete variable domain is EPEVTQTPSHQVTQMGQEVILRCVPISNHLYFYWYRQILGQKVEFLVSFYNNEISEKSEIFDDQFSVERPDGSNFTLKIRSTKLEDSAMYFCASRLGSGSSYEQYFGPGTRLTVT.

The rearrangement joins TRBV2 to TRBJ1-1; D is unresolved. CDR3 size: 12 residues. Trimming cost V 6 bases and J 10 bases, with 15 bases left between them. Per germline, CDR1 SNHLY and CDR2 FYNNEI. The CDR3 sequence: CASRPLTGAAFF. The CDR3, as DNA: TGTGCCAGCAGGCCGCTTACGGGCGCAGCTTTCTTT.

The CDR3 DNA follows: TGTGCCAGCACACAGGGGTACACTGAAGCTTTCTTT. Its protein is CASTQGYTEAFF. V is TRBV12-3 or TRBV12-4 and J is TRBJ1-1, with 7 positions matching TRBD1. V lost 7 bases and J lost 3; bases outside the gene matches: 2. CDR3 length: 12 amino acids.

The chain combines TRBV21-1 with TRBJ2-3; the DNA was not used to check the table's D call, TRBD1. TRBV21-1 is a known pseudogene. This CDR3 has 19 residues. CDR3 sequence reads: CASSPPRTGRPYGTDTQYF. The CDR3 nucleotides read TGTGCCAGCAGCCCCCCGAGGACAGGACGACCCTATGGCACAGATACGCAGTATTTT.

The chain is built from TRBV5-4 and TRBJ1-2; D is unclear. The V end was cut by 4 bases, the J end by 2 bases, with 9 bases between. CDR3 size: 13 residues. Germline CDR1 reads SGHNT; CDR2 reads YYREEE (reference sequence). For the CDR3, the DNA is TGTGCCAGCAGCCCGACCGACAACTATGGCTACACCTTC. Its protein is CASSPTDNYGYTF. The full variable domain, completed using reference TRBV5-4 and TRBJ1-2, is ETGVTQSPTHLIKTRGQQVTLRCSSQSGHNTVSWYQQALGQGPQFIFQYYREEENGRGNFPPRFSGLQFPNYSSELNVNALELDDSALYLCASSPTDNYGYTFGSGTRLTVV.

Here the CDR3 reads CASRGTSSGNTIYF. The CDR3 DNA reads TGCGCCAGCAGGGGGACCTCCTCTGGAAACACCATATATTTT. The chain recombines TRBV10-1 with TRBJ1-3, with a possible D match to TRBD1 (5 bases). This CDR3 comprises 14 residues. V was pared by 6 bases and J by 0 bases, with 9 bases between. Germline CDR1 and CDR2: WNHNN and SYGVQD (reference sequence).

The genes are TRBV5-1 and TRBJ1-2; 7 bases are shared with TRBD1. The junction had 3 bases not matched to a gene; V was cut back by 4 bases and J by 6 bases. CDR1 is SGHRS and CDR2 is YFSETQ in the germline V gene. The CDR3 contains 12 residues. The CDR3 loop is CASSTTGDGYTF. The CDR3 DNA follows: TGCGCCAGCAGCACCACAGGGGATGGCTACACCTTC.